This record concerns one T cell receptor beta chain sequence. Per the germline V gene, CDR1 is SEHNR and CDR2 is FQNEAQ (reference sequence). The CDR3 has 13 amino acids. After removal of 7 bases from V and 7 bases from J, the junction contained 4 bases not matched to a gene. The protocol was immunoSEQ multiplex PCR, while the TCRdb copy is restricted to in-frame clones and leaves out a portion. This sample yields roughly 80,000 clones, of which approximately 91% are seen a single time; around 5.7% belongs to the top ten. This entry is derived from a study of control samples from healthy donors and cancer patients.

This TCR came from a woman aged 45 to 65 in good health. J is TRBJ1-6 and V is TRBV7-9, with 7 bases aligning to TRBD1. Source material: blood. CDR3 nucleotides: TGTGCCAGCAAGGCAGGGGGAAATTCACCCCTCCACTTT. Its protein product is CASKAGGNSPLHF.